These 16 T cell receptor beta chains came from one sample sequenced in a study of cytomegalovirus exposure and HLA in healthy donors. The PCR ran on 60 Vbeta and 13 Jbeta primers. Measured with immunoSEQ multiplex PCR; TCRdb has only the in-frame clones, and not every one. The table lists roughly 120,000 clones. The sample taken for sequencing was PBMCs. These receptors were obtained from a man aged 35 to 55 in good health and CMV-seropositive.

The chain recombines TRBV4-1 with TRBJ1-2; TRBD1 aligns across 7 bases. The CDR3 runs to 16 residues. V shed 2 bases and J 0 bases; nucleotides not matched to a gene: 6. In germline, CDR1 is MGHRA, CDR2 YSYEKL. CDR3 loop: CASSQPITGANYGYTF. As DNA, the CDR3 is TGCGCCAGCAGCCAACCGATTACAGGGGCTAACTATGGCTACACCTTC.

The chain is built from TRBV7-2 and TRBJ1-5, with 7 bases identical to TRBD1. Germline V lookup: CDR1 SGHTA, CDR2 FQGNSA. The CDR3 sequence is 15 residues long. The trim removed 1 base at V and 3 bases at J, leaving 3 bases unmatched. In DNA form, the CDR3 reads TGTGCCAGCAGCTTAGTGACAGGGCTCAATCAGCCCCAGCATTTT. Translated, it gives CASSLVTGLNQPQHF.

The rearrangement links TRBV7-9 to TRBJ2-7, with 7 bases lining up with TRBD2. Germline CDR1 reads SEHNR; CDR2 reads FQNEAQ (reference sequence). This CDR3 spans 16 amino acids. Unmatched junction bases numbered 17, after V lost 5 bases and J lost 7 bases. In nucleotides, the CDR3 is TGTGCCAGCAGCGCCTCAAGGGCTAGCGGCCTGGGGGAGCAGTACTTC. This sequence encodes CASSASRASGLGEQYF.

V usage is TRBV7-9 and J usage is TRBJ1-1, with 7 nucleotides matching TRBD1. The V and J ends lost 10 bases and 0 bases, in that order; junction bases with no gene match: 8. The CDR3 has 14 amino acids. CDR1 is SEHNR, CDR2 FQNEAQ, per germline (reference sequence). CDR3 in amino acids: CATRDSKMNTEAFF. CDR3 DNA: TGTGCCACCCGGGACAGCAAAATGAACACTGAAGCTTTCTTT. Looking up the rest from reference TRBV7-9 and TRBJ1-1 gives the full variable domain: DTGVSQNPRHKITKRGQNVTFRCDPISEHNRLYWYRQTLGQGPEFLTYFQNEAQLEKSRLLSDRFSAERPKGSFSTLEIQRTEQGDSAMYLCATRDSKMNTEAFFGQGTRLTVV.

This sequence joins TRBV28 and TRBJ2-5; a weak D match, TRBD1 (5 bases). The V gene's germline CDR1 is MDHEN and CDR2 SYDVKM. This CDR3 comprises 15 residues. V was shortened by 6 bases and J by 5 bases, with 19 bases between the two germline ends. As DNA, the CDR3 is TGTGCCAGCAGCCTCAATTTCGGGTACAGGGAGACCCAGTACTTC. This translates into CASSLNFGYRETQYF.

V and J are TRBV19 and TRBJ2-1, with TRBD2 matching 11 bases. V dropped 7 bases and J dropped 7; count of bases not matched to a gene: 9. The CDR3 loop spans 15 amino acids. The germline V gene has CDR1 LNHDA and CDR2 SQIVND (reference sequence). The DNA of the CDR3 is TGTGCCAGTACCCTACTAGCGGGAGTTACGAATGAGCAGTTCTTC. Its translation is CASTLLAGVTNEQFF.

The J gene is TRBJ1-6, the V gene TRBV7-8; 7 nucleotides match TRBD1. The CDR3 length is 15 residues. J was trimmed by 7 bases and V by 4 bases; bases with no gene match: 7. The germline V gene encodes CDR1 SGHVS and CDR2 FQNEAQ. The CDR3 reads CASSSVTGSNSPLHF. The CDR3 region has the DNA TGTGCCAGCAGCTCAGTGACAGGGAGCAATTCACCCCTCCACTTT.

The J gene is TRBJ1-5, the V gene TRBV7-9, with no clear D. CDR3 size: 13 residues. Germline CDR1 SEHNR, CDR2 FQNEAQ (reference sequence). Deletions cut 3 bases from V and 5 bases from J, with 8 bases between. The CDR3 sequence is CASSFTADQPQHF. The CDR3 DNA is TGTGCCAGCAGCTTCACAGCGGATCAGCCCCAGCATTTT. Variable domain in full (rest from reference TRBV7-9 and TRBJ1-5): DTGVSQNPRHKITKRGQNVTFRCDPISEHNRLYWYRQTLGQGPEFLTYFQNEAQLEKSRLLSDRFSAERPKGSFSTLEIQRTEQGDSAMYLCASSFTADQPQHFGDGTRLSIL.

V is TRBV28 and J is TRBJ1-2; TRBD1 matches 9 bases. This CDR3 has 15 residues. Germline values: CDR1 MDHEN, CDR2 SYDVKM. V lost 3 bases and J lost 8; bases outside the gene matches: 10. CDR3 amino acids: CASSLPGQGPRGYTF. CDR3 bases: TGTGCCAGCAGTTTGCCGGGACAGGGACCTCGGGGCTACACCTTC.

This chain uses TRBV6-5 with TRBJ1-2; 7 bases fit TRBD1. CDR3 length: 16 amino acids. The ends lost 2 bases at V and 4 bases at J; junction bases unmatched: 10. Per germline, CDR1 MNHEY and CDR2 SVGAGI. The CDR3 loop reads CASSYDSTTGTYGYTF. The CDR3 bases are TGTGCCAGCAGTTACGATTCAACGACAGGGACCTATGGCTACACCTTC.

This chain links TRBV5-6 with TRBJ2-3; 7 bases align to TRBD1. The CDR3 loop spans 15 amino acids. Germline values: CDR1 SGHDT, CDR2 YYEEEE. After removal of 2 bases from V and 9 bases from J, the junction contained 12 bases not matched to a gene. The CDR3 loop is CASSFRGQLRKTQYF. DNA for the CDR3: TGTGCCAGCAGCTTCCGGGGACAGCTTCGGAAAACGCAGTATTTT.

This chain links TRBV27 with TRBJ2-3, with 8 bases aligning to TRBD1. This CDR3 comprises 15 residues. V was clipped by 6 bases and J by 0 bases; unmatched bases: 5. Germline values: CDR1 MNHEY, CDR2 SMNVEV (reference sequence). CDR3 nucleotides: TGTGCCAGCAGAGACAGGGGCACTAGCACAGATACGCAGTATTTT. The encoded protein is CASRDRGTSTDTQYF.

CDR3 in amino acids: CASSPTSGRLNEQFF. CDR3 DNA: TGTGCCAGCAGTCCGACTAGCGGGAGGCTGAATGAGCAGTTCTTC. The chain uses TRBV25-1 and TRBJ2-1; 13 bases line up with TRBD2. This CDR3 contains 15 residues. Germline lookup yields CDR1 MGHDK and CDR2 SYGVNS. V was pared by 5 bases and J by 7 bases, with 5 bases of the junction left unmatched.

This chain uses TRBV2 with TRBJ2-7; tentative D call: TRBD2 (6 bases). The CDR3 runs to 14 residues. CDR1 and CDR2 from the germline V gene are SNHLY and FYNNEI. Between the trimmed V and J ends, which lost 2 bases and 5 bases, there was a span of 13 bases. The CDR3 sequence is CASSELASVNEQYF. CDR3 coding DNA: TGTGCCAGCAGTGAACTAGCGAGTGTAAACGAGCAGTACTTC.

This chain links TRBV19 with TRBJ2-1; tentative D call: TRBD2 (5 bases). Trimming shortened V by 3 bases and J by 6 bases, and 15 bases separated the two germline ends. The germline gives CDR1 LNHDA, CDR2 SQIVND (reference sequence). There are 15 residues in the CDR3. The CDR3 region has the DNA TGTGCCAGTAGTATGTTCCTAGCTGCGTTCAATGAGCAGTTCTTC. Residues: CASSMFLAAFNEQFF.

This chain connects TRBV11-3 to TRBJ1-4, with D unresolved. Between the trimmed V and J ends, which lost 0 bases and 0 bases, there was a span of 8 bases. The CDR3 length is 16 residues. Germline CDR1 is SGHNT and CDR2 is YENEEA. The CDR3 nucleotides read TGTGCCAGCAGCTTAGAGGGCCCAGCAACTAATGAAAAACTGTTTTTT. Encoded protein: CASSLEGPATNEKLFF.